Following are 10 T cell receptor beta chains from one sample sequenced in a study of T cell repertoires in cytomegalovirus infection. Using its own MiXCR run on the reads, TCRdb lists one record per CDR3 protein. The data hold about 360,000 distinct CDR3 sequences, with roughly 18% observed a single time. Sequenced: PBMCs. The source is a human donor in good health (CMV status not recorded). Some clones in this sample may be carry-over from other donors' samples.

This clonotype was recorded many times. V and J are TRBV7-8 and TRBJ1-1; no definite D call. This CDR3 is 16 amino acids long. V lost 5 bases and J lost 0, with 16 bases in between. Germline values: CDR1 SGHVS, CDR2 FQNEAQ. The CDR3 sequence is CASSVQVGIMNTEAFF. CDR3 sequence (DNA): TGTGCCAGCAGCGTTCAGGTTGGCATCATGAACACTGAAGCTTTCTTT.

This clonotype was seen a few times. The CDR3 nucleotides read TGTGCCAGCAGTGAAGCCTACAATGAGCAGTTCTTC. It yields the protein CASSEAYNEQFF. The rearrangement uses TRBV2 and TRBJ2-1; D is undetermined. Germline-derived CDR1 and CDR2 are SNHLY and FYNNEI. The V end was cut by 0 bases, the J end by 3 bases, with 0 bases between. CDR3 length: 12 residues.

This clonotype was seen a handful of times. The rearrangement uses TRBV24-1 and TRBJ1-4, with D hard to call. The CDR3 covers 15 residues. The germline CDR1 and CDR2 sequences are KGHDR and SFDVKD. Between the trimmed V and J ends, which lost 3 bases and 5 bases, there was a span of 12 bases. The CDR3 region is CATSDRRTGNEKLFF. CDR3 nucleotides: TGTGCCACCAGTGATCGACGGACGGGAAATGAAAAACTGTTTTTT.

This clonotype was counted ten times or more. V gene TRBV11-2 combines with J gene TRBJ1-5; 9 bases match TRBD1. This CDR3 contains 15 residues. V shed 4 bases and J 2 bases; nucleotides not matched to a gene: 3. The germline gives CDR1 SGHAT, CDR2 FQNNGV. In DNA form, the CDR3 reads TGTGCCAGCAGCTATCGGGACAGGGGCAATCAGCCCCAGCATTTT. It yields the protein CASSYRDRGNQPQHF.

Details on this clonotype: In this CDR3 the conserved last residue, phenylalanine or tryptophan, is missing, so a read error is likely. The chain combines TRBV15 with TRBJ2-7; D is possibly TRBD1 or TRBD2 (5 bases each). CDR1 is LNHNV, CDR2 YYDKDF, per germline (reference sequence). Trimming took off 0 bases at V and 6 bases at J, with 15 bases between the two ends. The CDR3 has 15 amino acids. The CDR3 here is CATSRDGTAVAEQYL. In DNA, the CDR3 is TGTGCCACCAGCAGAGATGGGACCGCCGTGGCCGAGCAGTACCTC.

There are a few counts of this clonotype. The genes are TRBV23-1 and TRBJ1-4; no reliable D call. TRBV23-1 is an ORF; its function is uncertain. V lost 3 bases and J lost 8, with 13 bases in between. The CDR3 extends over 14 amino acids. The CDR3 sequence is CASSQPSGWEKLFF. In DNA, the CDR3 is TGCGCCAGCAGTCAGCCCTCCGGGTGGGAAAAACTGTTTTTT.

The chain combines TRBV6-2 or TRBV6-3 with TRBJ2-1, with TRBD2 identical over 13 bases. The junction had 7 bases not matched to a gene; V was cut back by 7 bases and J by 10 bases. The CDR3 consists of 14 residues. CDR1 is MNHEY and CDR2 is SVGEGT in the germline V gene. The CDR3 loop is CASTRTSGSSEQFF. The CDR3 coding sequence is TGTGCCAGCACCAGGACTAGCGGGAGTTCCGAGCAGTTCTTC.

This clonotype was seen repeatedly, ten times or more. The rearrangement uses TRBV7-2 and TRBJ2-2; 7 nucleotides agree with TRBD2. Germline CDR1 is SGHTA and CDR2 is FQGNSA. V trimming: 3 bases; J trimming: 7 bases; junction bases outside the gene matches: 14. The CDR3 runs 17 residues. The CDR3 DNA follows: TGTGCCAGCAGCTTTTTACGGCAGCGGGGTGATCACGGGGAGCTGTTTTTT. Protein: CASSFLRQRGDHGELFF.

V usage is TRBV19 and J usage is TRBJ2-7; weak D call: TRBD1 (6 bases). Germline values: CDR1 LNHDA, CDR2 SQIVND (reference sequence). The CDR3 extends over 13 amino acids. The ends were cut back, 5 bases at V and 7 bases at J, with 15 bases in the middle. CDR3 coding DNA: TGTGCCAGTAGTGGACAGCGAGCCCTGGAGCAGTACTTC. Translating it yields CASSGQRALEQYF.

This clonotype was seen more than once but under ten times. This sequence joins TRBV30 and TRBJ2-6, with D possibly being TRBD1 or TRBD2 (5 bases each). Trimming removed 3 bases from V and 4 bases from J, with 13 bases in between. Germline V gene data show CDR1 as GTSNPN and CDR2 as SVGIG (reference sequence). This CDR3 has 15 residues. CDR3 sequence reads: CAWSPGRGGANVLTF. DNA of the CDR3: TGTGCCTGGAGCCCGGGGCGCGGCGGGGCCAACGTCCTGACTTTC. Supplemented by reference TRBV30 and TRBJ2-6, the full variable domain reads SQTIHQWPATLVQPVGSPLSLECTVEGTSNPNLYWYRQAAGRGLQLLFYSVGIGQISSEVPQNLSASRPQDRQFILSSKKLLLSDSGFYLCAWSPGRGGANVLTFGAGSRLTVL.